This T cell receptor (beta chain) is drawn from a study of shared T cell receptors in the human thymus. CDR1 is SGHAT, CDR2 FQNNGV, per germline. V lost 1 base to trimming and J lost 0 bases, with 10 bases between them. This CDR3 is built from 15 residues. Profiling relied on immunoSEQ multiplex PCR, and the TCRdb table lists in-frame clones only, not all of them. The data contain roughly 660,000 clones, roughly 88% of them singletons. These same data were also listed under a study on human thymus T cells. That study adds: Donors were healthy Finnish babies undergoing corrective operations for congenital heart defects. Thymus tissue was removed during corrective cardiac surgery. Seemingly biased V and J gene usage marked thymic and blood repertoires. The related literature has documented a marked overlap of thymic repertoires among unrelated individuals.

Sequencing input: thymocytes. This clonotype originated in a boy less than two years old with a congenital heart defect. The chain carries TRBV11-2 and TRBJ2-7; D is possibly TRBD1 (6 bases). The CDR3 is CASSLGGPPSYEQYF. In DNA, the CDR3 is TGTGCCAGCAGCTTAGGGGGGCCACCCTCCTACGAGCAGTACTTC. Complete variable domain (other parts from reference TRBV11-2 and TRBJ2-7): EAGVAQSPRYKIIEKRQSVAFWCNPISGHATLYWYQQILGQGPKLLIQFQNNGVVDDSQLPKDRFSAERLKGVDSTLKIQPAKLEDSAVYLCASSLGGPPSYEQYFGPGTRLTVT.